This is a list of T cell receptor beta chains from one sample in a study of T-cell memory formation after mild COVID-19. TCRdb called the 5' RACE reads again in MiXCR, with one record for every CDR3 protein. The table includes under 250,000 distinct CDR3 sequences, 25% to 35% detected once. The sequenced material came from PBMCs or a T cell subset sorted from them (not recorded which). These receptors all come from an adult woman who had mild COVID-19 (a few samples of this study predate the infection). Cell type and time point are not known. Each CDR3 is given without its conserved first and last residue.

j_call	v_call	cdr3_aa
TRBJ1-2	TRBV20-1	SASHLYHGYT
TRBJ2-7	TRBV20-1	SARDRAGLDEQY
TRBJ1-2	TRBV2	ASRDRGIYGYT
TRBJ2-1	TRBV5-8	ASSYSWVRL
TRBJ2-3	TRBV5-1	ASRTAGGPTDTQY
TRBJ2-7	TRBV7-6	ASSPGLSEQY
TRBJ2-1	TRBV6-6	ASSYYGAPGSDEQF
TRBJ2-3	TRBV29-1	SVDGNYRTDTQY
TRBJ1-2	TRBV20-1	SATGGLYGYT
TRBJ2-7	TRBV6-5	ASSYGGPSYEQY
TRBJ1-3	TRBV7-3	ASSPGGAGNTIY
TRBJ1-1	TRBV20-1	SATTGQGLEAF
TRBJ2-1	TRBV7-2	ASSHALTSGNEQF
TRBJ2-7	TRBV19	ASSDEFGASYEQY
TRBJ2-2	TRBV7-3	ASSGDRGTNTGELF
TRBJ2-5	TRBV5-1	ASSEIPGEGKTQY
TRBJ2-7	TRBV29-1	SVEGPGTPDLREQY
TRBJ2-7	TRBV6-6	ASSSQLGTYEQY
TRBJ2-6	TRBV18	ASSPPKTGPGANVLT
TRBJ2-1	TRBV29-1	SVLPEGLFGNEQF
TRBJ2-5	TRBV20-1	SARGTYETQY
TRBJ2-7	TRBV2	ASRPTDYEQY
TRBJ2-1	TRBV11-2	ASSSISGRGDEQF
TRBJ2-5	TRBV29-1	SGGTGVQETQY
-	TRBV5-1	ASSALHSEQETQY
TRBJ1-2	TRBV7-6	ASSLEASHRRSNYGYT
TRBJ2-7	TRBV19	ASSSGASTLSYEQY
TRBJ2-1	TRBV29-1	SVDGGIAGNEQF
TRBJ1-2	TRBV7-9	ASSPGGRGPDNYGYT
TRBJ2-2	TRBV4-2	ASSQGQGTNTGELF
TRBJ2-3	TRBV2	ASPRQGSLQRTDTQY
TRBJ2-7	TRBV20-1	SARASRDYEQY
TRBJ2-1	TRBV12-5	ASGLVSGGSNEQF
TRBJ1-2	TRBV4-1	ASSSGIRVSNYGYT
TRBJ2-1	TRBV6-4	ASSDSLGFPDEQF
TRBJ2-5	TRBV15	ATSRGIEETQY
TRBJ2-5	TRBV4-2	ASSQDGIAGVGETQY
TRBJ2-1	TRBV5-1	ASSLDLEQF
TRBJ2-5	TRBV7-9	ASSGLADAQETQY
TRBJ2-2	TRBV27	ASSPGQVPPVGELF
TRBJ1-6	TRBV27	ASSLGTGVMSPLH
TRBJ2-7	TRBV7-3	ASAVSLGDEQY
TRBJ2-5	TRBV5-1	ASSLRGQRGEETQY
TRBJ2-1	TRBV7-3	ASSLTGGHEQF
TRBJ1-1	TRBV5-1	ASSLVESGGTEAF
TRBJ2-5	TRBV20-1	SARDELAGLQETQY
TRBJ2-1	TRBV7-3	ASSSGTSGGNEQF
TRBJ2-7	TRBV12-3/TRBV12-4	ASSPQRSEQY
TRBJ2-7	TRBV12-3/TRBV12-4	ASSLGVPGNGYEQY
TRBJ1-1	TRBV14	ASSQGGDEAF
TRBJ2-3	TRBV6-5	ASQGLARTDTQY
TRBJ2-1	TRBV7-6	ASSLDGGGTNDEQF
TRBJ2-3	TRBV6-5	ASSYSTGITDTQY
TRBJ1-3	TRBV7-6	ASSLGDSSGNTIY
TRBJ1-5	TRBV15	ATSRDRATGQPQH
TRBJ2-7	TRBV5-5	ASSLADGRREQY
TRBJ2-2	TRBV12-3/TRBV12-4	ASSHRPNTGELF
TRBJ1-1	TRBV3-1	ASSQEGGGTEAF